Presented here are 5 T cell receptor beta chains from one specimen sequenced in a study of somatic mutations in cytotoxic T cells in rheumatoid arthritis. Sequenced by immunoSEQ multiplex PCR; TCRdb stores in-frame clones only, minus some. The sample holds 6,000 to 7,000 clones, around 80% seen once. Sequencing used CD8+ T cells sorted from blood. These receptors were taken from a woman aged 55-75 years in good health.

This clone has just a few counts. This sequence joins TRBV29-1 and TRBJ2-2, with 10 positions matching TRBD1. Per germline, CDR1 SQVTM and CDR2 ANQGSEA. The CDR3 runs 13 residues. Trimming at V came to 7 bases and at J to 5 bases, leaving 4 bases not matched to a gene. The CDR3 sequence is CSGGQGFTGELFF. CDR3 nucleotides: TGCAGCGGGGGACAGGGGTTTACCGGGGAGCTGTTTTTT.

The chain combines TRBV7-9 with TRBJ2-1; possibly TRBD1 for D (5 bases). The V gene lost 5 bases and the J gene lost 8 bases, with 16 bases spanning the gap. Germline CDR1 reads SEHNR; CDR2 reads FQNEAQ (reference sequence). CDR3 length equals 14 residues. CDR3 protein: CASSPAGLEDEQFF. CDR3 nucleotide sequence: TGTGCCAGCAGCCCGGCAGGGCTAGAGGATGAGCAGTTCTTC.

V usage is TRBV9 and J usage is TRBJ2-1; tentatively, D is TRBD2 (7 bases). From germline, CDR1 is SGDLS and CDR2 YYNGEE. V dropped 4 bases and J dropped 8 bases, with 10 bases sitting between them. The CDR3 sequence is 12 residues long. DNA of the CDR3: TGTGCCAGCAGCCCGGGGGGCGATGAGCAGTTCTTC. Translation: CASSPGGDEQFF.

The chain joins TRBV6-5 to TRBJ1-3; a weak D match, TRBD1 (6 bases). The germline gives CDR1 MNHEY, CDR2 SVGAGI. CDR3 size: 15 residues. The V gene lost 7 bases and the J gene lost 1 base, with 14 bases spanning the gap. This CDR3 reads CASKGDQMSGNTIYF. The CDR3 DNA follows: TGTGCCAGCAAGGGGGACCAAATGTCTGGAAACACCATATATTTT.

V gene TRBV4-3 combines with J gene TRBJ2-1; 11 nucleotides match TRBD2. The CDR3 covers 16 residues. The V gene end was trimmed by 0 bases and the J gene end by 4 bases; junction bases not matched to a gene: 2. Germline V CDR1 and CDR2: LGHNA, YSLEER. CDR3 bases: TGCGCCAGCAGCCAAGACACTAGCGGGGGATACAATGAGCAGTTCTTC. Its protein is CASSQDTSGGYNEQFF.